The 24 T cell receptor beta chains reported below all come from one sample, sequenced in a study of a mutant IDH1 vaccine in newly diagnosed glioma. Method: immunoSEQ multiplex PCR; TCRdb's copy keeps in-frame clones and lacks some. The profile shows 45,000 to 60,000 clones, more than 75% of them singletons. Their specific antigens are unknown. Time point in this sample: week 35, safety follow-up. Alongside topical imiquimod, each dose of vaccine comprised 300 ug of mutant IDH1 20-mer peptide. Source: PBMCs, taken from a glioma patient whose treatment included an IDH1 peptide vaccine. These receptors were obtained from a woman aged 35 to 49 with glioma.

The chain couples TRBV5-1 to TRBJ1-1; a possible D gene is TRBD1 (5 bases). Germline V gene sequence: CDR1 SGHRS, CDR2 YFSETQ. The CDR3 loop spans 17 amino acids. V was trimmed by 4 bases and J by 1 base, leaving 20 bases between them. CDR3: CASSHTRPSRANTEAFF. CDR3 sequence (DNA): TGCGCCAGCAGCCATACAAGACCGAGCAGGGCGAACACTGAAGCTTTCTTT.

The rearrangement joins TRBV4-2 to TRBJ1-2, with D tentatively TRBD1 (6 bases). With 0 bases removed from V and 4 bases from J, the gap between germline ends came to 9 bases. The CDR3 runs to 14 residues. From germline, CDR1 is LGHNA and CDR2 YNFKEQ. Here the CDR3 DNA reads TGTGCCAGCAGCCAAGACCCAGGGGCCTATGGCTACACCTTC. This encodes CASSQDPGAYGYTF.

This chain connects TRBV12-5 to TRBJ1-2; TRBD1 might be the D (5 bases). The CDR3 is 13 amino acids. Germline V gene lookup returns CDR1 LGHNT and CDR2 FRNRAP. V gave up 1 base and J gave up 3 bases, with 6 bases separating them. The chain's CDR3 is CASGLGRDYGYTF. The CDR3 region has the DNA TGTGCTAGTGGTTTGGGCAGGGACTATGGCTACACCTTC.

The chain joins TRBV27 to TRBJ1-2; TRBD1 matches at 8 bases. The J segment lost 1 base and the V segment lost 2 bases, leaving 6 bases of the junction unmatched. This CDR3 spans 16 amino acids. Germline V gene lookup returns CDR1 MNHEY and CDR2 SMNVEV (reference sequence). The CDR3: CASSLLRTGSNYGYTF. The CDR3 nucleotides are TGTGCCAGCAGTTTACTCAGGACAGGGAGTAACTATGGCTACACCTTC.

The V gene is TRBV5-1, the J gene TRBJ1-2; TRBD1 agrees at 7 bases. CDR1 is SGHRS and CDR2 is YFSETQ in the germline V gene. The junction had 1 base not matched to a gene; V was cut back by 0 bases and J by 8 bases. This CDR3 region has 12 residues. The CDR3 reads CASSLGQGGYTF. For the CDR3, the DNA is TGCGCCAGCAGCTTGGGACAGGGAGGCTACACCTTC.

The J gene is TRBJ1-1, the V gene TRBV7-9; D remains unclear. Trimming stripped 5 bases from V and 8 bases from J, with 12 bases between. CDR3 length: 12 amino acids. CDR1 and CDR2 from the germline V gene are SEHNR and FQNEAQ (reference sequence). CDR3 protein: CASSSRTAEAFF. In DNA form, the CDR3 reads TGTGCCAGCAGCAGCCGGACGGCCGAAGCTTTCTTT. Using reference TRBV7-9 and TRBJ1-1 for the parts outside the CDR3, the full variable domain is DTGVSQNPRHKITKRGQNVTFRCDPISEHNRLYWYRQTLGQGPEFLTYFQNEAQLEKSRLLSDRFSAERPKGSFSTLEIQRTEQGDSAMYLCASSSRTAEAFFGQGTRLTVV.

This chain connects TRBV7-6 to TRBJ2-5; 9 bases align to TRBD2. This CDR3 region has 16 residues. Germline CDR1 reads SGHVS; CDR2 reads FNYEAQ. The V segment lost 1 base and the J segment 4 bases; nucleotides outside the gene matches: 7. As DNA, the CDR3 is TGTGCCAGCAGCTTAGTTGGCGGGGGGGCCCCAGAGACCCAGTACTTC. Translation gives CASSLVGGGAPETQYF. The full variable domain, in which reference TRBV7-6 and TRBJ2-5 provide the parts outside the CDR3, is GAGVSQSPRYKVTKRGQDVALRCDPISGHVSLYWYRQALGQGPEFLTYFNYEAQQDKSGLPNDRFSAERPEGSISTLTIQRTEQRDSAMYRCASSLVGGGAPETQYFGPGTRLLVL.

The V and J genes are TRBV21-1 and TRBJ1-5; TRBD1, the D gene given by the table, was not confirmed from the DNA. TRBV21-1 is a pseudogene locus. This CDR3 is 16 amino acids long. The CDR3 region has the DNA TGTGCCAGCAGAGTTAGGACAGGCTGTTTAAATCAGCCCCAGCATTTT. Translated: CASRVRTGCLNQPQHF.

The rearrangement links TRBV11-2 to TRBJ1-1; D gene uncertain. This CDR3 is 13 amino acids long. V was trimmed by 4 bases and J by 7 bases, leaving 13 bases between them. Germline lookup yields CDR1 SGHAT and CDR2 FQNNGV. CDR3 sequence: CASSSSRVGEAFF. CDR3 DNA sequence: TGTGCCAGCAGCTCCTCGAGGGTCGGTGAAGCTTTCTTT.

About this clone: One end of the junction varies from germline; a read error may be responsible. This chain links TRBV25-1 with TRBJ2-1; a weak D match, TRBD2 (6 bases). The CDR3 loop spans 15 amino acids. Germline loops: CDR1 MGHDK, CDR2 SYGVNS. The CDR3 reads CASSEYDGAGGIHIF. The CDR3 DNA reads as TGTGCCAGCAGTGAATATGATGGGGCTGGAGGGATCCATATCTTC.

The V and J genes are TRBV4-1 and TRBJ2-3; tentative D call: TRBD1 (5 bases). The CDR3 has 17 residues. Trimming stripped 4 bases from V and 2 bases from J, with 19 bases between. CDR1 and CDR2 from the germline V gene are MGHRA and YSYEKL. CDR3 residues: CASSLQGQLGFTDTQYF. The CDR3 coding sequence is TGCGCCAGCAGCCTCCAGGGTCAGTTAGGATTCACAGATACGCAGTATTTT.

V gene TRBV4-2 combines with J gene TRBJ2-2; D uncertain. Germline V gives CDR1 LGHNA, CDR2 YNFKEQ. The CDR3 is 15 residues long. Between the trimmed V and J ends, which lost 1 base and 3 bases, there was a span of 9 bases. CDR3: CASSQGLGDTGELFF. The DNA for the CDR3 is TGTGCCAGCAGCCAAGGTTTGGGCGACACCGGGGAGCTGTTTTTT.

The chain recombines TRBV7-2 with TRBJ2-7, with 7 bases lining up with TRBD2. The V and J ends lost 5 bases and 5 bases, in that order; junction bases with no gene match: 12. This CDR3 contains 15 residues. The germline gives CDR1 SGHTA, CDR2 FQGNSA. CDR3 sequence (DNA): TGTGCCAGCAGCCCGGTGACCAGGGACTATGACGAGCAGTACTTC. This sequence encodes CASSPVTRDYDEQYF. Using reference TRBV7-2 and TRBJ2-7 for the parts outside the CDR3, the full variable domain is GAGVSQSPSNKVTEKGKDVELRCDPISGHTALYWYRQSLGQGLEFLIYFQGNSAPDKSGLPSDRFSAERTGGSVSTLTIQRTQQEDSAVYLCASSPVTRDYDEQYFGPGTRLTVT.

This sequence joins TRBV4-1 and TRBJ2-2, with 9 bases matching TRBD2. The ends lost 3 bases at V and 2 bases at J; junction bases unmatched: 7. Germline lookup yields CDR1 MGHRA and CDR2 YSYEKL. CDR3 length: 17 amino acids. CDR3 sequence reads: CASSHGPSGANTGELFF. The CDR3 nucleotides read TGCGCCAGCAGCCACGGCCCTAGCGGGGCCAACACCGGGGAGCTGTTTTTT.

J is TRBJ1-1 and V is TRBV11-1; the D is unclear. There are 13 residues in the CDR3. CDR1 and CDR2 from the germline V gene are SGHAT and FQDESV (reference sequence). Trimming cost V 2 bases and J 1 base, with 5 bases left between them. CDR3 coding DNA: TGTGCCAGCAGCTTAATCCGGAACACTGAAGCTTTCTTT. Its protein is CASSLIRNTEAFF.

CDR3 nucleotides: TGCGCCAGCAGCCAAGATAGCATCAAAGGGCCCTCTGGGGCCAACGTCCTGACTTTC. Its translation: CASSQDSIKGPSGANVLTF. This chain joins TRBV4-3 and TRBJ2-6; no clear D. Between the trimmed V and J ends, which lost 0 bases and 0 bases, there was a span of 15 bases. Germline V gene sequence: CDR1 LGHNA, CDR2 YSLEER. CDR3 size: 19 residues.

This chain uses TRBV6-5 with TRBJ2-7, with TRBD2 matching 9 bases. This CDR3 is built from 15 residues. CDR1 MNHEY and CDR2 SVGAGI come from the germline V gene. The ends lost 7 bases at V and 6 bases at J; junction bases unmatched: 13. This CDR3 is CASTPSTGLASEQYF. The DNA for the CDR3 is TGTGCCAGCACCCCCTCCACCGGACTAGCGAGCGAGCAGTACTTC.

The rearrangement joins TRBV11-2 to TRBJ2-2, with TRBD2 as a possible D gene (6 bases). The germline V gene has CDR1 SGHAT and CDR2 FQNNGV. V lost 6 bases to trimming and J lost 1 base, with 18 bases between them. CDR3 length: 17 amino acids. As DNA, the CDR3 is TGTGCCAGCAGTCCCAACGGGACTCCCCTGAACACCGGGGAGCTGTTTTTT. This gives the protein CASSPNGTPLNTGELFF.

The sample holds a few counts of this clone. The chain uses TRBV11-3 and TRBJ2-7; 8 bases are shared with TRBD1. J was trimmed by 1 base and V by 3 bases; bases with no gene match: 5. Germline CDR1 SGHNT, CDR2 YENEEA. This CDR3 spans 15 amino acids. The CDR3 sequence: CASSLGTGGSYEQYF. The CDR3 DNA follows: TGTGCCAGCAGCTTGGGGACAGGCGGTTCCTACGAGCAGTACTTC. The whole variable domain, remainder taken from reference TRBV11-3 and TRBJ2-7, is EAGVVQSPRYKIIEKKQPVAFWCNPISGHNTLYWYLQNLGQGPELLIRYENEEAVDDSQLPKDRFSAERLKGVDSTLKIQPAELGDSAVYLCASSLGTGGSYEQYFGPGTRLTVT.

V gene TRBV25-1 combines with J gene TRBJ2-1; a weak D match, TRBD1 (6 bases). This CDR3 region has 12 residues. CDR1 MGHDK and CDR2 SYGVNS come from the germline V gene. The V gene lost 8 bases and the J gene lost 9 bases, with 14 bases spanning the gap. This CDR3 is CASGNRVGEQFF. CDR3 DNA sequence: TGTGCCAGCGGAAACAGGGTCGGTGAGCAGTTCTTC.

This clone was counted a single time. The CDR3 sequence is CASSLDTNYGYTF. CDR3 sequence (DNA): TGTGCCAGCAGCTTGGACACAAACTATGGCTACACCTTC. The V and J genes are TRBV11-3 and TRBJ1-2, with D tentatively TRBD1 (5 bases). V lost 3 bases and J lost 2, with 7 bases in between. CDR3 length equals 13 residues. Germline lookup yields CDR1 SGHNT and CDR2 YENEEA. Combining the CDR3 with reference TRBV11-3 and TRBJ1-2 gives the whole variable domain EAGVVQSPRYKIIEKKQPVAFWCNPISGHNTLYWYLQNLGQGPELLIRYENEEAVDDSQLPKDRFSAERLKGVDSTLKIQPAELGDSAVYLCASSLDTNYGYTFGSGTRLTVV.

This clone was observed once. This sequence joins TRBV6-5 and TRBJ2-7; tentative D call: TRBD1 (6 bases). Germline assignment: CDR1 MNHEY and CDR2 SVGAGI. The CDR3 loop spans 13 amino acids. Trimming stripped 5 bases from V and 1 base from J, with 9 bases between. The CDR3 spells CASSGDRSYEQYF. CDR3 DNA: TGTGCCAGCAGTGGAGACAGGTCCTACGAGCAGTACTTC.

The V call is TRBV11-2, the J call TRBJ1-6; D perhaps matches TRBD1 (5 bases). CDR3 length: 16 amino acids. With 4 bases removed from V and 7 bases from J, the gap between germline ends came to 17 bases. Germline values: CDR1 SGHAT, CDR2 FQNNGV. This CDR3 is CASSSHLQGSNSPLHF. The DNA for the CDR3 is TGTGCCAGCAGCTCCCACCTCCAGGGATCCAATTCACCCCTCCACTTT.

The chain links TRBV29-1 to TRBJ1-1; 7 positions match TRBD1. The CDR3 is 18 amino acids. After removal of 4 bases from V and 3 bases from J, the junction contained 20 bases not matched to a gene. Germline lookup yields CDR1 SQVTM and CDR2 ANQGSEA. CDR3 DNA sequence: TGCAGCGTTGGGGGGACAGCTCCCTGGAAGAGGAGGGACACTGAAGCTTTCTTT. This encodes CSVGGTAPWKRRDTEAFF.